These 24 T cell receptor beta chains came from one sample sequenced in a study of T cell responses to AZD1222 COVID-19 vaccine. Sequencing used immunoSEQ multiplex PCR; TCRdb keeps in-frame clones, though not all of them. The sample lists 180,000 or so clones; almost 90% were seen once. Sequencing was performed on peripheral blood, taken on day 0 of AZD1222 vaccination. The receptor set was obtained from an adult in good health.

The CDR3 DNA follows: TGTGCCAGCAGCTTATGGAGGGACACTGAAGCTTTCTTT. Protein: CASSLWRDTEAFF. The rearrangement links TRBV7-3 to TRBJ1-1, with no clear D. The CDR3 runs to 13 residues. CDR1 and CDR2 from the germline V gene are SGHTA and FQGTGA. Trimming left V 2 bases short and J 3 bases short, with 7 bases between.

The chain uses TRBV7-8 and TRBJ1-5; D is ambiguous. The CDR3 loop spans 17 amino acids. V lost 0 bases and J lost 2, with 14 bases in between. CDR1 is SGHVS and CDR2 is FQNEAQ in the germline V gene. DNA for the CDR3: TGTGCCAGCAGCTTAGCGGGTCGGGGAATTCGCAATCAGCCCCAGCATTTT. It codes for CASSLAGRGIRNQPQHF.

The genes are TRBV6-5 and TRBJ2-1; D is possibly TRBD2 (7 bases). V was cut by 6 bases and J by 5 bases, with 17 bases left in between. The CDR3 length is 15 residues. Germline CDR1 and CDR2: MNHEY and SVGAGI. CDR3 in DNA: TGTGCCAGCAGCCGGTGGCGGGGGCCAGACAATGAGCAGTTCTTC. Translating it yields CASSRWRGPDNEQFF.

V gene TRBV4-2 combines with J gene TRBJ2-1, with TRBD2 identical over 8 bases. Germline assignment: CDR1 LGHNA and CDR2 YNFKEQ. The CDR3 is 20 residues long. The junction had 21 bases not matched to a gene; V was cut back by 3 bases and J by 5 bases. This CDR3 is CASSQPSGGVRTSFHNEQFF. The CDR3, as DNA: TGTGCCAGCAGCCAGCCCTCGGGCGGGGTAAGGACTAGCTTCCACAATGAGCAGTTCTTC.

The V call is TRBV29-1, the J call TRBJ2-1; 11 bases are a match to TRBD2. Germline lookup yields CDR1 SQVTM and CDR2 ANQGSEA. The J segment lost 8 bases and the V segment lost 7 bases, leaving 10 bases of the junction unmatched. CDR3 length: 14 amino acids. CDR3 DNA: TGCAGCGCAGGACTAGCGGGTAGTACGGATGAGCAGTTCTTC. It codes for CSAGLAGSTDEQFF.

This chain links TRBV3-1 (or the pseudogene TRBV3-2) with TRBJ2-3; no reliable D call. CDR1 LGHDT and CDR2 YNNKEL come from the germline V gene (reference sequence). Deletions cut 2 bases from V and 8 bases from J, with 8 bases between. There are 12 residues in the CDR3. The CDR3, as DNA: TGTGCCAGCAGCCAAAGACGTGGTACGCAGTATTTT. Translating it yields CASSQRRGTQYF.

This clone was seen a single time. This chain links TRBV6-5 with TRBJ1-4; 7 nucleotides line up with TRBD1. V shed 2 bases, J shed 7 bases, and the junction held 10 bases outside the gene matches. Germline CDR1 and CDR2: MNHEY and SVGAGI. This CDR3 is built from 16 residues. CDR3 sequence: CASSYSPTGWVEKLFF. The CDR3 bases are TGTGCCAGCAGTTACAGCCCGACAGGGTGGGTTGAAAAACTGTTTTTT.

The chain recombines TRBV19 with TRBJ2-1; perhaps D is TRBD1 or TRBD2 (6 bases each). Between the trimmed V and J ends, which lost 6 bases and 7 bases, there was a span of 13 bases. The germline V gene has CDR1 LNHDA and CDR2 SQIVND (reference sequence). CDR3 length: 13 residues. CDR3: CASSLPGANEQFF. As DNA, the CDR3 is TGTGCCAGTAGCCTCCCGGGGGCTAATGAGCAGTTCTTC.

This rearrangement joins TRBV7-6 to TRBJ1-3, with D perhaps matching TRBD1 (5 bases). CDR1 SGHVS and CDR2 FNYEAQ come from the germline V gene. Trimming removed 7 bases at V and 0 bases at J, with 13 bases between. This CDR3 comprises 15 residues. The DNA for the CDR3 is TGTGCCAGCAAGGGAGGGACCACCTCTGGAAACACCATATATTTT. Translated, it gives CASKGGTTSGNTIYF.

The chain recombines TRBV6-6 with TRBJ2-5; D is perhaps TRBD1 (5 bases). Trimming left V 6 bases short and J 1 base short, with 15 bases between. The CDR3 is made up of 15 amino acids. CDR1 is MNHNY, CDR2 SVGAGI, per germline (reference sequence). As DNA, the CDR3 is TGTGCCAGCAGACACCTCGAAGGGGTCCAAGAGACCCAGTACTTC. This sequence encodes CASRHLEGVQETQYF.

The chain recombines TRBV27 with TRBJ1-1; a possible D gene is TRBD1 (5 bases). V dropped 0 bases and J dropped 7 bases, with 12 bases sitting between them. The CDR3 contains 14 residues. Germline V gene data show CDR1 as MNHEY and CDR2 as SMNVEV (reference sequence). CDR3: CASSLSRGGGEAFF. DNA of the CDR3: TGTGCCAGCAGTTTATCGCGGGGGGGTGGTGAAGCTTTCTTT.

A single count supports this clone. The CDR3 spells CASSLARTPETQYF. CDR3 sequence (DNA): TGTGCCAGCAGCTTAGCGCGAACTCCCGAGACCCAGTACTTC. The chain recombines TRBV7-2 with TRBJ2-5; D is ambiguous. Germline V lookup: CDR1 SGHTA, CDR2 FQGNSA. The CDR3 runs to 14 residues. Deletions cut 0 bases from V and 5 bases from J, with 10 bases between.

A word on this clone: Other DNA sequences in this sample translate to the same CDR3. The rearrangement joins TRBV4-1 to TRBJ2-7; unclear D gene. The CDR3 is 13 residues long. With 3 bases removed from V and 1 base from J, the gap between germline ends came to 7 bases. Germline V gene lookup returns CDR1 MGHRA and CDR2 YSYEKL. DNA of the CDR3: TGCGCCAGCAGCCAGGCCAGATCCTACGAGCAGTACTTC. Encoded protein: CASSQARSYEQYF.

This chain connects TRBV10-2 to TRBJ2-2; 10 nucleotides line up with TRBD2. The germline V gene has CDR1 WSHSY and CDR2 SAAADI. The CDR3 totals 17 residues. The junction had 10 bases not matched to a gene; V was cut back by 2 bases and J by 7 bases. This chain's CDR3 is CASSEPLAGANFGELFF. CDR3 coding DNA: TGCGCCAGCAGTGAGCCCCTAGCGGGGGCGAACTTCGGGGAGCTGTTTTTT.

The chain uses TRBV30 and TRBJ1-2, with D hard to call. The CDR3 loop spans 12 amino acids. V dropped 2 bases and J dropped 3 bases, with 7 bases sitting between them. Germline lookup yields CDR1 GTSNPN and CDR2 SVGIG (reference sequence). The CDR3 region is CAWSLADYGYTF. The CDR3 DNA reads TGTGCCTGGAGTTTGGCGGACTATGGCTACACCTTC.

This clone was detected once. This rearrangement joins TRBV7-2 to TRBJ1-4; 8 nucleotides line up with TRBD1. Germline V CDR1 and CDR2: SGHTA, FQGNSA. This CDR3 contains 18 residues. After removal of 1 base from V and 2 bases from J, the junction contained 9 bases not matched to a gene. In nucleotides, the CDR3 is TGTGCCAGCAGCTTAGTGTCGCAGGGGGCAAGGACTAATGAAAAACTGTTTTTT. Protein: CASSLVSQGARTNEKLFF.

V usage is TRBV2 and J usage is TRBJ2-2, with D perhaps TRBD2 (5 bases). The V end was cut by 2 bases, the J end by 4 bases, with 11 bases between. Looked up from germline, CDR1 is SNHLY and CDR2 is FYNNEI. The CDR3 contains 15 residues. CDR3 bases: TGTGCCAGCAGTGAAATAGATGGGAGCACCGGGGAGCTGTTTTTT. The encoded protein is CASSEIDGSTGELFF.

The CDR3 DNA is TGTGCCAGCAGCCCGGGCGGAAACACCATATATTTT. Amino acids: CASSPGGNTIYF. The chain recombines TRBV7-3 with TRBJ1-3; D is unclear. This CDR3 is 12 amino acids long. The V gene lost 5 bases and the J gene lost 4 bases, with 6 bases spanning the gap. Germline V gene lookup returns CDR1 SGHTA and CDR2 FQGTGA. Full variable domain (remainder filled in from reference TRBV7-3 and TRBJ1-3): GAGVSQTPSNKVTEKGKYVELRCDPISGHTALYWYRQSLGQGPEFLIYFQGTGAADDSGLPNDRFFAVRPEGSVSTLKIQRTERGDSAVYLCASSPGGNTIYFGEGSWLTVV.

J is TRBJ2-3 and V is TRBV5-1; tentative D call: TRBD2 (7 bases). V shed 4 bases and J shed 6 bases, with 21 bases lying between them. The CDR3 loop spans 16 amino acids. Germline assignment: CDR1 SGHRS and CDR2 YFSETQ. This CDR3 reads CASSPGGQGLFDTQYF. For the CDR3, the DNA is TGCGCCAGCAGCCCCGGGGGGCAGGGGCTATTTGATACGCAGTATTTT.

The chain has TRBV5-1 and TRBJ1-1; 10 bases are shared with TRBD1. CDR3 length: 13 amino acids. The J segment lost 6 bases and the V segment lost 3 bases, leaving 2 bases of the junction unmatched. Per the germline V gene, CDR1 is SGHRS and CDR2 is YFSETQ. The CDR3 nucleotides are TGCGCCAGCAGCTGGACAGGGGGGGCTGAAGCTTTCTTT. Its protein is CASSWTGGAEAFF.

This chain links TRBV3-1 (or the pseudogene TRBV3-2) with TRBJ2-2; 11 nucleotides agree with TRBD2. Germline V gene data show CDR1 as LGHDT and CDR2 as YNNKEL (reference sequence). This CDR3 contains 15 residues. The junction had 2 bases not matched to a gene; V was cut back by 4 bases and J by 4 bases. CDR3 DNA sequence: TGTGCCAGCAGCCTCGGACTAGCGGGCACCGGGGAGCTGTTTTTT. Protein: CASSLGLAGTGELFF.

The chain employs TRBV5-5 and TRBJ2-7; a possible D gene is TRBD2 (6 bases). Germline CDR1 and CDR2: SGHKS and YYEKEE (reference sequence). CDR3 length: 15 residues. Trimming pared 3 bases from V and 0 bases from J, leaving 13 bases between. The CDR3 DNA is TGTGCCAGCAGCTCTTCCGGGGGTCTCTCCTACGAGCAGTACTTC. Translation: CASSSSGGLSYEQYF. Full variable domain (remainder filled in from reference TRBV5-5 and TRBJ2-7): DAGVTQSPTHLIKTRGQQVTLRCSPISGHKSVSWYQQVLGQGPQFIFQYYEKEERGRGNFPDRFSARQFPNYSSELNVNALLLGDSALYLCASSSSGGLSYEQYFGPGTRLTVT.

This clone was seen just once. For the CDR3, the DNA is TGCGCCAGCAGCCCGGGACTAGCGGGGAGGCGCTCAGAGACCCAGTACTTC. As protein: CASSPGLAGRRSETQYF. The chain couples TRBV5-1 to TRBJ2-5; 13 bases line up with TRBD2. This CDR3 is 17 amino acids long. Germline CDR1 is SGHRS and CDR2 is YFSETQ. V was pared by 4 bases and J by 4 bases, with 10 bases of the junction left unmatched.

The chain joins TRBV5-1 to TRBJ1-5; D might be TRBD1 (6 bases). The CDR3 covers 16 residues. Germline loops: CDR1 SGHRS, CDR2 YFSETQ. Between the trimmed V and J ends, which lost 2 bases and 8 bases, there was a span of 20 bases. DNA for the CDR3: TGCGCCAGCAGCTTTGGGTCAGGAGGAGGGGGGGAGCCCCAGCATTTT. Its protein is CASSFGSGGGGEPQHF.